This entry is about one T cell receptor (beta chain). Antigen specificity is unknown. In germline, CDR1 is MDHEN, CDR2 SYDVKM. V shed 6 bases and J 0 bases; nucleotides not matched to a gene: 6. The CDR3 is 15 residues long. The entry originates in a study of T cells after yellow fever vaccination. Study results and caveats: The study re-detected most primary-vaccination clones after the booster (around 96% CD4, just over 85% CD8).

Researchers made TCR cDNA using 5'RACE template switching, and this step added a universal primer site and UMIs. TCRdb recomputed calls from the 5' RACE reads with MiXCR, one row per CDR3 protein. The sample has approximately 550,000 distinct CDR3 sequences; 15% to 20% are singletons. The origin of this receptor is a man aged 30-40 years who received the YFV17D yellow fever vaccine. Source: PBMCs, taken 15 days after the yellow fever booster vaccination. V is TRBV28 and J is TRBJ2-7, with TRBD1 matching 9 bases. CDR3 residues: CASRWGQGYSYEQYF. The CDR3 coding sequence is TGTGCCAGCAGATGGGGACAGGGCTACTCCTACGAGCAGTACTTC.